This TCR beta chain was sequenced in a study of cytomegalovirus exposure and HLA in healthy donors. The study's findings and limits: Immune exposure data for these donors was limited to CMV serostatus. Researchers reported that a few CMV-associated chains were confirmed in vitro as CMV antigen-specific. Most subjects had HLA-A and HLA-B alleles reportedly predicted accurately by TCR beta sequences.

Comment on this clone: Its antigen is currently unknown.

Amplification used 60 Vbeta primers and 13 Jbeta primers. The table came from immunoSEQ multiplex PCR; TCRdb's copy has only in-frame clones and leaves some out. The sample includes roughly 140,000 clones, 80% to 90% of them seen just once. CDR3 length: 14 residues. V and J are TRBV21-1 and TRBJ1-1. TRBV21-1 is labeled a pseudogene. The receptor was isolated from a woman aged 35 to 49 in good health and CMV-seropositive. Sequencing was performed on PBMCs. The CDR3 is CASSSQEGNTEAFF. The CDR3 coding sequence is TGTGCCAGCAGCAGCCAGGAGGGTAACACTGAAGCTTTCTTT.